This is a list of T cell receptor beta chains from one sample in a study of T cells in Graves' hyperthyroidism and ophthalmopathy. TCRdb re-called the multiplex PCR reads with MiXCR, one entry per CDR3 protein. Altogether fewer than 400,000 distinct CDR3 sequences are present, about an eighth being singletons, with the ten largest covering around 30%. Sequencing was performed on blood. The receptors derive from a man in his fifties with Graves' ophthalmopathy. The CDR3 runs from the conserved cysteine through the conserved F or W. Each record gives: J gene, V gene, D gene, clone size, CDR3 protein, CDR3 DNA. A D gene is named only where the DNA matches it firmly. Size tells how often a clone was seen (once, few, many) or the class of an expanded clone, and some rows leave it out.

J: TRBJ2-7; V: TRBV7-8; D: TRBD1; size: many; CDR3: CASSLDRVYEQYF; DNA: TGTGCCAGCAGCTTGGACAGGGTCTACGAGCAGTACTTC
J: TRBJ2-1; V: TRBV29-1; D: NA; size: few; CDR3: CSARHRPGTPSYNEQFF; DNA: TGCAGCGCAAGACACCGTCCCGGGACACCCTCCTACAATGAGCAGTTCTTC
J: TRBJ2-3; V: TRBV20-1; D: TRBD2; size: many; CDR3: CSARNLAGGSSTDTQYF; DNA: TGCAGTGCTAGAAATCTAGCGGGAGGTTCGAGCACAGATACGCAGTATTTT
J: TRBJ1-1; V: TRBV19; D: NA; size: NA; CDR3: CASSIAPTAERVF; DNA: TGTGCCAGTAGTATAGCCCCGACTGCTGAACGGGTCTTT
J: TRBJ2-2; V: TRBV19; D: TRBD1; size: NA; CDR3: CASSGTGGSTGELFF; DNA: TGTGCCAGTAGCGGGACAGGGGGCTCCACCGGGGAGCTGTTTTTT
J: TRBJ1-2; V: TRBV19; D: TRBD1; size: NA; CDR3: CASTWTGGDYGYTF; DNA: TGTGCCAGTACTTGGACAGGGGGCGACTATGGCTACACCTTC
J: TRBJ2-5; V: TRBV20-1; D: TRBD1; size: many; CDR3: CSALGQVQYQETQYF; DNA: TGCAGTGCTCTGGGACAGGTTCAGTACCAAGAGACCCAGTACTTC
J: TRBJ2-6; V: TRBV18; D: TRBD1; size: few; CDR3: CASSPIGTGDGANVLTF; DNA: TGTGCCAGCTCACCAATAGGGACAGGGGATGGGGCCAACGTCCTGACTTTC
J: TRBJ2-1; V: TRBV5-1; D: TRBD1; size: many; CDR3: CASSTGTGVYNEQFF; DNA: TGCGCCAGCAGCACCGGGACAGGGGTTTACAATGAGCAGTTCTTC
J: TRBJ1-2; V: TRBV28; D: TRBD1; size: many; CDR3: CASRTGFGGYTF; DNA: TGTGCCAGCAGGACAGGGTTTGGTGGCTACACCTTC
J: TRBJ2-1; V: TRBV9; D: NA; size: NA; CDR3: CASSVTWAHGYNEQFF; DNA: TGTGCCAGCAGCGTTACGTGGGCTCACGGCTACAATGAGCAGTTCTTC
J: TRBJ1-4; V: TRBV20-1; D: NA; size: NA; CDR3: CSACDGRGGEKLFF; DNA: TGCAGTGCTTGTGACGGGCGAGGTGGGGAAAAACTGTTTTTT
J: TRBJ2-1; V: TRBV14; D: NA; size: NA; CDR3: CASSQARNGEQFF; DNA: TGTGCCAGCAGCCAAGCACGAAACGGTGAGCAGTTCTTC
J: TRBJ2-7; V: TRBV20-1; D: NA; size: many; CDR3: CSARDTLATSYEQYF; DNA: TGCAGTGCTAGAGATACCCTCGCCACCTCCTACGAGCAGTACTTC
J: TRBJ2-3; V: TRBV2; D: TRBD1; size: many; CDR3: CASRIDRGSTDTQYF; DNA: TGTGCCAGCAGGATCGACAGGGGGAGCACAGATACGCAGTATTTT
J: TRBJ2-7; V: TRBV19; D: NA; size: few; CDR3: CASKLETGVYEQYF; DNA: TGTGCCAGTAAATTGGAGACAGGAGTCTACGAGCAGTACTTC
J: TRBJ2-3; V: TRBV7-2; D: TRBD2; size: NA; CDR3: CASSLGGLAGPDTQYF; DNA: TGTGCCAGCAGCTTAGGGGGACTAGCGGGTCCAGATACGCAGTATTTT
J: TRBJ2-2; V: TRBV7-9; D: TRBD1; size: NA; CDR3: CASSRTGQGALAGENTGELFF; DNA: TGTGCCAGCAGCAGAACGGGACAGGGGGCTTTAGCGGGAGAGAACACCGGGGAGCTGTTTTTT
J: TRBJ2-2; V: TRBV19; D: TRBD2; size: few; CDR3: CASRSPGTSGAANTGELFF; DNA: TGTGCCAGTAGGTCACCCGGGACTAGCGGGGCTGCGAACACCGGGGAGCTGTTTTTT
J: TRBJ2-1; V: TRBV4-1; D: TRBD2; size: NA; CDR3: CASSRGRSSYNEQFF; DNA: TGCGCCAGCAGCCGCGGGAGGAGCTCCTACAATGAGCAGTTCTTC
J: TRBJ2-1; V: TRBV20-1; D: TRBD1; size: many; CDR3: CSARAGTGLNEQFF; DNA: TGCAGTGCTAGAGCCGGGACAGGGTTAAATGAGCAGTTCTTC
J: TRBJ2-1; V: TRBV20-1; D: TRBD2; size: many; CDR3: CSARAGASNNEQFF; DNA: TGCAGTGCCCGAGCGGGGGCATCGAACAATGAGCAGTTCTTC
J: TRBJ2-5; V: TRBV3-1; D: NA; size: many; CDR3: CASSQSWGRHQETQYF; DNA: TGTGCCAGCAGCCAAAGTTGGGGGCGCCATCAAGAGACCCAGTACTTC
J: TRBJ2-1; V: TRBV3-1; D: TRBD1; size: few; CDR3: CASSQILRQGVNEQFF; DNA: TGTGCCAGCAGCCAAATTTTGAGACAGGGCGTCAATGAGCAGTTCTTC
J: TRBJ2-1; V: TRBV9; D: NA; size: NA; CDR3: CASSAGQTNEQFF; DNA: TGTGCCAGCAGCGCGGGACAAACTAATGAGCAGTTCTTC
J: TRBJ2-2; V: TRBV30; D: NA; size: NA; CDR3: CAWSTLWNTGELFF; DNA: TGTGCCTGGAGTACGCTTTGGAACACCGGGGAGCTGTTTTTT
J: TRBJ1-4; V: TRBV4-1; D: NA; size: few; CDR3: CASSPHRGSTNEKLFF; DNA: TGCGCCAGCAGCCCTCATCGGGGGTCAACTAATGAAAAACTGTTTTTT
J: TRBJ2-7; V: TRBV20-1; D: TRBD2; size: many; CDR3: CSARGVAGGPHEQYF; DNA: TGCAGTGCTAGAGGGGTTGCGGGAGGGCCCCACGAGCAGTACTTC
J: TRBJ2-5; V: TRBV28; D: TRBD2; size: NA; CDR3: CASRVAGGGQETQYF; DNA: TGTGCCAGCAGAGTAGCGGGAGGGGGTCAAGAGACCCAGTACTTC
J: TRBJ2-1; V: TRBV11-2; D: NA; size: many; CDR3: CASSWSPQGLGNEQFF; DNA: TGTGCCAGCAGCTGGTCTCCACAGGGATTGGGCAATGAGCAGTTCTTC
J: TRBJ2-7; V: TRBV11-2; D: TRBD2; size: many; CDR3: CASSFSSGNYEQYF; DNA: TGTGCCAGCAGCTTCTCTAGCGGGAACTACGAGCAGTACTTC
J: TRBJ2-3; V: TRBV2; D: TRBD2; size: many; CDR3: CAGKLAAGTDTQYF; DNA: TGTGCCGGTAAACTAGCGGCGGGGACAGATACGCAGTATTTT
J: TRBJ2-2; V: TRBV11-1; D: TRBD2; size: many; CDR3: CASSPSSGTPLGTGELFF; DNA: TGTGCCAGCAGCCCGTCTAGCGGGACCCCATTAGGGACCGGGGAGCTGTTTTTT
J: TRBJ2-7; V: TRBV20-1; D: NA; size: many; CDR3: CSVGQEQYEQYF; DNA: TGCAGTGTCGGGCAGGAACAATACGAGCAGTACTTC
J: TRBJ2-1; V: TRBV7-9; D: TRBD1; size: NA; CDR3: CASSLEQGLYNEQFF; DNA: TGTGCCAGCAGCTTAGAACAGGGGCTATACAATGAGCAGTTCTTC
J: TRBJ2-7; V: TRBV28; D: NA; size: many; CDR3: CASSFSGEQYF; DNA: TGTGCCAGCAGTTTTTCCGGCGAGCAGTACTTC
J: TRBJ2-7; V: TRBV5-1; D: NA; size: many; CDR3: CASSLDPGREQYF; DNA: TGCGCCAGCAGCTTGGACCCCGGTAGGGAGCAGTACTTC
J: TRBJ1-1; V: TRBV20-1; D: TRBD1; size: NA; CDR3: CSHRGQGTEAFF; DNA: TGCAGCCACAGGGGTCAGGGCACTGAAGCTTTCTTT
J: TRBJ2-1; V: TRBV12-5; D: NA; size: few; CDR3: CASGLVTGNEQFF; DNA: TGTGCTAGTGGTTTGGTGACAGGTAATGAGCAGTTCTTC
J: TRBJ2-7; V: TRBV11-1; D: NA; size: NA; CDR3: CASSSTGTEGPEQYF; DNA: TGCGCCAGCAGCTCCACCGGGACGGAGGGACCCGAGCAGTACTTC
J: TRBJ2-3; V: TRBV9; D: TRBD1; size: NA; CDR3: CASSVAWDRVLDTQYF; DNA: TGTGCCAGCAGCGTAGCTTGGGACAGGGTTCTAGATACGCAGTATTTT
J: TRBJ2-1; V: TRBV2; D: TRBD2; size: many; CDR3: CASSREASGRRSYNEQFF; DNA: TGTGCCAGCAGTCGAGAGGCTAGCGGAAGACGGTCCTACAATGAGCAGTTCTTC
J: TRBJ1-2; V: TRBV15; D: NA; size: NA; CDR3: CATSSPGKGANYGYTF; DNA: TGTGCCACCAGCAGTCCGGGGAAGGGGGCTAACTATGGCTACACCTTC